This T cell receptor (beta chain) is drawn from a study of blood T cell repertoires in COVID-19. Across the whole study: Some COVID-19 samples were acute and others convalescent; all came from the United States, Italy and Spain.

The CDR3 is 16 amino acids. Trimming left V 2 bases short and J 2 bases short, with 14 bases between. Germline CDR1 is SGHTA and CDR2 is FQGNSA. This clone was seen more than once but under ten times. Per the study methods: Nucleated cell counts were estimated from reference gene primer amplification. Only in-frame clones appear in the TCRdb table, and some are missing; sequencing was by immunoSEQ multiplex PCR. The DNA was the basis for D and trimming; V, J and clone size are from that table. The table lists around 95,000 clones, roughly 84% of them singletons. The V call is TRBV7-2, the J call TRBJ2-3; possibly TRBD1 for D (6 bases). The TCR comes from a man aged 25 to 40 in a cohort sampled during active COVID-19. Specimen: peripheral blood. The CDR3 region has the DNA TGTGCCAGCAGCTTATTTCTCCGGGGACACACAGATACGCAGTATTTT. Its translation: CASSLFLRGHTDTQYF.